The present TCR beta chain was sequenced within a study of graft-versus-host responses after intestinal transplantation. Findings and limits, study-wide: Subjects displaying graft-donor T cell macrochimerism possessed elevated graft-versus-host to host-versus-graft clonal ratios inside allografts.

A few counts support this clone. No antigen is known for it. There are 14 residues in the CDR3. The germline V gene encodes CDR1 SGHNT and CDR2 YYREEE (reference sequence). V shed 3 bases and J 5 bases; nucleotides not matched to a gene: 5. Data came from immunoSEQ multiplex PCR; TCRdb stores just in-frame clones and leaves some out. The table includes tens of thousands of clones, 70% to 90% detected once. Specimen: PBMCs, collected 26 days after transplant. The clonotype originates from a human patient who received an intestinal transplant, so some T cells may come from the graft donor. The rearrangement joins TRBV5-4 to TRBJ2-7; 10 nucleotides agree with TRBD1. The CDR3: CASSYDRGLDEQYF. The CDR3, as DNA: TGTGCCAGCAGCTATGACAGGGGGCTGGACGAGCAGTACTTC. The variable domain in full, completed from reference TRBV5-4 and TRBJ2-7, reads ETGVTQSPTHLIKTRGQQVTLRCSSQSGHNTVSWYQQALGQGPQFIFQYYREEENGRGNFPPRFSGLQFPNYSSELNVNALELDDSALYLCASSYDRGLDEQYFGPGTRLTVT.